This entry describes one T cell receptor beta chain. The CDR3 is made up of 18 amino acids. V dropped 3 bases and J dropped 2; count of bases not matched to a gene: 9. Germline V gives CDR1 SGHNT, CDR2 YYREEE (reference sequence). The entry originates in a study of T cell responses to AZD1222 COVID-19 vaccine. Produced via immunoSEQ multiplex PCR; TCRdb's table is partial and in-frame only. The sample carries about 66,000 clones, more than 75% recorded once. The V gene is TRBV5-4, the J gene TRBJ2-1, with 12 bases matching TRBD2. This material consisted of peripheral blood, taken 28 days after the second dose of the MenACWY control vaccine. The TCR sequence derives from an adult who received the MenACWY meningococcal vaccine as a control. CDR3 in DNA: TGTGCCAGCAGCTATTCGACTAGCGGGAGCCTGCCCTACAATGAGCAGTTCTTC. It is translated as CASSYSTSGSLPYNEQFF. Full variable domain (missing parts from reference TRBV5-4 and TRBJ2-1): ETGVTQSPTHLIKTRGQQVTLRCSSQSGHNTVSWYQQALGQGPQFIFQYYREEENGRGNFPPRFSGLQFPNYSSELNVNALELDDSALYLCASSYSTSGSLPYNEQFFGPGTRLTVL.